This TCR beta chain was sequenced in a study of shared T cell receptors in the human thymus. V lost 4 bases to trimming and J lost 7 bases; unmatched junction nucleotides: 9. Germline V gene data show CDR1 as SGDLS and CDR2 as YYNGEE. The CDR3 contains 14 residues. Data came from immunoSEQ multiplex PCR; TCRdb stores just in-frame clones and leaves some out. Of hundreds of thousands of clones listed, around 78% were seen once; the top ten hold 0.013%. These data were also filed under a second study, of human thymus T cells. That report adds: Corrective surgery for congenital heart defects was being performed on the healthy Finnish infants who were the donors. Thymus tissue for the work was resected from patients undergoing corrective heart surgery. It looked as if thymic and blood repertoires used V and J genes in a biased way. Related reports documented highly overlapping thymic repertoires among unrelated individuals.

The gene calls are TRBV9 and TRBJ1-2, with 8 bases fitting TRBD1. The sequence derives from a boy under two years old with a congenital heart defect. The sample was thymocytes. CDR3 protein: CASSPGGRVGGYTF. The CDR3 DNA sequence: TGTGCCAGCAGCCCAGGGGGCAGGGTAGGTGGCTACACCTTC.